The 6 T cell receptor beta chains below were found in one sample sequenced in a study of shared T cell receptors in the human thymus. The assay was immunoSEQ multiplex PCR, and TCRdb's table has in-frame clones only and misses some. This sample carries 450,000 to 650,000 clones, about four fifths of them seen once, and the ten largest clones take more than 0.01%. The same data also went into a second study, on human thymus T cells.

The material sequenced was thymocytes. The receptors originated from a boy younger than two with a congenital heart defect.

This clone has only a few counts. The chain uses TRBV14 and TRBJ1-2; possible D gene TRBD1, 5 bases. V was pared by 2 bases and J by 4 bases, with 17 bases between. The CDR3 runs to 16 residues. CDR1 is SGHDN, CDR2 FVKESK, per germline. CDR3: CASSQSPVSRGYGYTF. In DNA form, the CDR3 reads TGTGCCAGCAGCCAAAGCCCAGTTTCAAGGGGCTATGGCTACACCTTC.

This clone was seen once. The chain is built from TRBV5-1 and TRBJ2-2; a possible D gene is TRBD1 (5 bases). V dropped 2 bases and J dropped 3 bases, with 11 bases sitting between them. Germline values: CDR1 SGHRS, CDR2 YFSETQ. CDR3 size: 15 residues. The CDR3 nucleotides read TGCGCCAGCAGCTTTCCAGGGTGGGACACCGGGGAGCTGTTTTTT. Its translation: CASSFPGWDTGELFF.

V is TRBV9 and J is TRBJ2-6; tentatively, D is TRBD1 (5 bases). The V and J ends lost 0 bases and 0 bases respectively, with 7 bases between them. Germline V gene sequence: CDR1 SGDLS, CDR2 YYNGEE. There are 16 residues in the CDR3. The CDR3 reads CASSVGGRSGANVLTF. The CDR3 DNA reads TGTGCCAGCAGCGTAGGGGGCCGCTCTGGGGCCAACGTCCTGACTTTC.

CDR3 sequence reads: CASSLALGLSQPQHF. The DNA of the CDR3 is TGTGCCAGCAGCTTAGCGCTTGGGCTCTCTCAGCCCCAGCATTTT. The chain carries TRBV7-8 and TRBJ1-5; no definite D call. The CDR3 is made up of 15 amino acids. Looked up from germline, CDR1 is SGHVS and CDR2 is FQNEAQ. V was shortened by 0 bases and J by 6 bases, with 12 bases between the two germline ends.

The rearrangement uses TRBV5-5 and TRBJ1-2; 11 positions agree with TRBD1. After removal of 1 base from V and 8 bases from J, the junction contained 10 bases not matched to a gene. This CDR3 spans 16 amino acids. Germline values: CDR1 SGHKS, CDR2 YYEKEE (reference sequence). CDR3 sequence reads: CASSLSQDRGPGGYTF. In DNA form, the CDR3 reads TGTGCCAGCAGCTTGTCTCAGGACAGGGGGCCGGGAGGCTACACCTTC.

V is TRBV5-1 and J is TRBJ1-4; maybe TRBD1 (5 bases). From germline, CDR1 is SGHRS and CDR2 YFSETQ. The CDR3 loop spans 16 amino acids. The ends were cut back, 0 bases at V and 0 bases at J, with 9 bases in the middle. Written as DNA, the CDR3 is TGCGCCAGCAGCTTGGTGGGGCAGTCAACTAATGAAAAACTGTTTTTT. Translated: CASSLVGQSTNEKLFF.